This passage covers 19 T cell receptor beta chains from one sample sequenced in a study of blood T cell repertoires in COVID-19. The assay was immunoSEQ multiplex PCR, and TCRdb's table has in-frame clones only and misses some. The sample consists of more than 25,000 clones, about 82% of them appearing once. Sequencing was done on a sample of peripheral blood. These receptor sequences come from a man aged 60 to 69 with active COVID-19.

The V and J genes are TRBV30 and TRBJ1-5; no definite D call. V lost 2 bases, J lost 0 bases, and 14 bases lay in between. This CDR3 comprises 16 residues. Germline loops: CDR1 GTSNPN, CDR2 SVGIG (reference sequence). The DNA of the CDR3 is TGTGCCTGGAGTCTGAATGGAGGTAGTAGCAATCAGCCCCAGCATTTT. This codes for CAWSLNGGSSNQPQHF. The variable domain in full, completed from reference TRBV30 and TRBJ1-5, reads SQTIHQWPATLVQPVGSPLSLECTVEGTSNPNLYWYRQAAGRGLQLLFYSVGIGQISSEVPQNLSASRPQDRQFILSSKKLLLSDSGFYLCAWSLNGGSSNQPQHFGDGTRLSIL.

The V call is TRBV27, the J call TRBJ2-7; 11 bases agree with TRBD2. From germline, CDR1 is MNHEY and CDR2 SMNVEV (reference sequence). The CDR3 length is 15 residues. V gave up 4 bases and J gave up 4 bases; unmatched junction bases: 6. The CDR3 DNA follows: TGTGCCAGCAGTTCCTCTAGCGGGAGGATGTACGAGCAGTACGTC. Amino acid sequence: CASSSSSGRMYEQYV.

CDR3 bases: TGTGCCAGCAGCCAAGAGGGCGGACAGCCAAGGGAGACCCAGTACTTC. Translated: CASSQEGGQPRETQYF. V is TRBV14 and J is TRBJ2-5; D perhaps matches TRBD1 (6 bases). Trimming removed 0 bases from V and 5 bases from J, with 16 bases in between. The CDR3 extends over 16 amino acids. Germline CDR1 SGHDN, CDR2 FVKESK.

The chain recombines TRBV6-1 with TRBJ2-3; 8 bases map to TRBD2. The junction had 20 bases not matched to a gene; V was cut back by 4 bases and J by 8 bases. This CDR3 has 18 residues. CDR1 and CDR2 (germline): MNHNS, SASEGT. The CDR3 coding sequence is TGTGCCAGCAGTGCCTATGGGGGGCTAGCGGGTTGGCTGGGTACGCAGTATTTT. Translating it yields CASSAYGGLAGWLGTQYF.

The chain combines TRBV5-4 with TRBJ2-3; no definite D call. CDR1 SGHNT and CDR2 YYREEE come from the germline V gene (reference sequence). With 5 bases removed from V and 0 bases from J, the gap between germline ends came to 7 bases. This CDR3 contains 13 residues. Written as DNA, the CDR3 is TGTGCCAGCAGTCCCGTGAGCACAGATACGCAGTATTTT. Its protein product is CASSPVSTDTQYF.

This chain connects TRBV28 to TRBJ1-2; D gene ambiguous. CDR3 length: 14 amino acids. V was cut by 3 bases and J by 4 bases, with 12 bases left in between. CDR1 and CDR2 from the germline V gene are MDHEN and SYDVKM. CDR3 region: CASSLARFGYGYTF. The CDR3 nucleotides read TGTGCCAGCAGTTTGGCCAGGTTCGGCTATGGCTACACCTTC.

This chain joins TRBV28 and TRBJ2-7, with 10 bases identical to TRBD2. V lost 4 bases, J lost 2 bases, and 8 bases stayed unmatched. Per the germline V gene, CDR1 is MDHEN and CDR2 is SYDVKM. The CDR3 is made up of 16 amino acids. The CDR3 DNA is TGTGCCAGCAGTTCCCTTAGCGGGAGGAGAACCTACGAGCAGTACTTC. Protein sequence: CASSSLSGRRTYEQYF.

The chain uses TRBV27 and TRBJ2-1, with 7 bases aligning to TRBD2. The V segment lost 4 bases and the J segment 4 bases; nucleotides outside the gene matches: 4. This CDR3 comprises 14 residues. From germline, CDR1 is MNHEY and CDR2 SMNVEV (reference sequence). The CDR3 is CASSSKRGYNEQFF. The CDR3 DNA follows: TGTGCCAGCAGTTCCAAGCGGGGATACAATGAGCAGTTCTTC.

The chain recombines TRBV14 with TRBJ2-1; D gene unclear. V lost 4 bases and J 5 bases, leaving 3 bases between the germline ends. CDR3 size: 11 residues. Germline V CDR1 and CDR2: SGHDN, FVKESK. CDR3 sequence: CASSLNNEQFF. DNA of the CDR3: TGTGCCAGCAGCCTTAACAATGAGCAGTTCTTC.

On this clone itself: Relative to the germline gene, one junction end is altered; a read error may explain this. J is TRBJ1-1 and V is TRBV3-1 (or the pseudogene TRBV3-2); D is unresolved. The CDR3 has 15 residues. Looked up from germline, CDR1 is LGHDT and CDR2 is YNNKEL (reference sequence). The CDR3 DNA sequence: TGTGCCAGCAGCCCATGGTCGGGGTTGAACGCTGAAGCTTTCTTT. Translating gives CASSPWSGLNAEAFF.

This rearrangement joins TRBV5-1 to TRBJ2-7, with 16 bases that match TRBD2. Trimming removed 4 bases from V and 4 bases from J; junction bases left unmatched: 8. The CDR3 contains 17 residues. Germline lookup yields CDR1 SGHRS and CDR2 YFSETQ. The CDR3 region is CASSPGLAGGPRYEQYV. The CDR3, as DNA: TGCGCCAGCAGCCCGGGACTAGCGGGAGGGCCGAGATACGAGCAGTACGTC.

This clone was detected once. The DNA of the CDR3 is TGTGCCAGCAGCCTAGGGACAGGGCCTGGCTACACCTTC. Protein sequence: CASSLGTGPGYTF. The rearrangement links TRBV3-1 (or the pseudogene TRBV3-2) to TRBJ1-2; 9 bases are a match to TRBD1. From germline, CDR1 is LGHDT and CDR2 YNNKEL (reference sequence). The J segment lost 7 bases and the V segment lost 4 bases, leaving 4 bases of the junction unmatched. CDR3 length equals 13 residues.

This sequence joins TRBV28 and TRBJ1-1; perhaps TRBD1 as D (5 bases). Germline CDR1 MDHEN, CDR2 SYDVKM. V lost 3 bases and J lost 5, with 13 bases in between. The CDR3 spans 14 residues. The CDR3 nucleotides are TGTGCCAGCAGTTTCCCCGGGGGGAAAACTGAAGCTTTCTTT. This codes for CASSFPGGKTEAFF.

This chain uses TRBV5-1 with TRBJ2-2; TRBD2 aligns across 10 bases. The CDR3 has 16 residues. J gave up 2 bases and V 0 bases, and 1 base lay outside the gene matches. Germline V gene lookup returns CDR1 SGHRS and CDR2 YFSETQ. CDR3 coding DNA: TGCGCCAGCAGCTTGGAACTAGCGGGAAACACCGGGGAGCTGTTTTTT. It yields the protein CASSLELAGNTGELFF.

The V and J genes are TRBV21-1 and TRBJ2-1; the table's D gene call, TRBD2, was not cross checked with the DNA. TRBV21-1 is assigned pseudogene status. CDR3 size: 17 residues. The CDR3 sequence: CASSDFVADPLYNEQFF. CDR3 sequence (DNA): TGTGCCAGCAGCGACTTCGTAGCGGACCCGCTATACAATGAGCAGTTCTTC.

This chain joins TRBV7-9 and TRBJ2-3; 7 bases fit TRBD2. Germline lookup yields CDR1 SEHNR and CDR2 FQNEAQ (reference sequence). Losses at the gene ends were 5 bases for V and 0 bases for J; bases not matched to a gene: 11. The CDR3 runs 17 residues. This CDR3 is CASSQPRGEGSTDTQYF. CDR3 DNA: TGTGCCAGCAGCCAACCCCGGGGGGAGGGAAGCACAGATACGCAGTATTTT. Complete variable domain (other parts from reference TRBV7-9 and TRBJ2-3): DTGVSQNPRHKITKRGQNVTFRCDPISEHNRLYWYRQTLGQGPEFLTYFQNEAQLEKSRLLSDRFSAERPKGSFSTLEIQRTEQGDSAMYLCASSQPRGEGSTDTQYFGPGTRLTVL.

The chain employs TRBV28 and TRBJ2-7; TRBD1 matches at 7 bases. The CDR3 contains 12 residues. The V gene's germline CDR1 is MDHEN and CDR2 SYDVKM. After removal of 2 bases from V and 6 bases from J, the junction contained 1 base not matched to a gene. CDR3 amino acids: CASSLNRGEQYF. CDR3 sequence (DNA): TGTGCCAGCAGTTTAAACAGGGGCGAGCAGTACTTC.

The CDR3 nucleotides read TGTGCCAGCAGCTCACAGAACCTAAACACCGGGGAGCTGTTTTTT. It translates to CASSSQNLNTGELFF. This sequence joins TRBV11-2 and TRBJ2-2; D remains unclear. The CDR3 consists of 15 residues. CDR1 and CDR2 from the germline V gene are SGHAT and FQNNGV. Trimming left V 4 bases short and J 2 bases short, with 11 bases between.

This chain links TRBV2 with TRBJ2-7, with 16 bases aligning to TRBD2. Germline V gene sequence: CDR1 SNHLY, CDR2 FYNNEI. With V trimmed by 8 bases and J by 5 bases, 6 bases remained unmatched. CDR3 length: 15 amino acids. This CDR3 is CASSGTSGRANEQYV. CDR3 in DNA: TGTGCCAGCTCCGGGACTAGCGGGAGGGCGAACGAGCAGTACGTC.